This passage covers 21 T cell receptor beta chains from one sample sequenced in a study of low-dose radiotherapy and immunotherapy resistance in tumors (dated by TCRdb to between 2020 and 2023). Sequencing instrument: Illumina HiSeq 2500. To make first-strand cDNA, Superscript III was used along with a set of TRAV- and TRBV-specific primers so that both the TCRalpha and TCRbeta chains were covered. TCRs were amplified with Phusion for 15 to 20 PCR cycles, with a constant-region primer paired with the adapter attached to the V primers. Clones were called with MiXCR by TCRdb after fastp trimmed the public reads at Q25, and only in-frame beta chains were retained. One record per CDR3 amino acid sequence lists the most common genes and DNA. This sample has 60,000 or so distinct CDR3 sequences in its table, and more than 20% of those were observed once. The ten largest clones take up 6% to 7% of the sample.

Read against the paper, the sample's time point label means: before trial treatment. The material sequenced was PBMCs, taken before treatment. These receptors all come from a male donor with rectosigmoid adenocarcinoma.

CDR3 protein: CAWSVPLGTQYF. CDR3 DNA: TGTGCCTGGAGTGTGCCCCTCGGGACCCAGTACTTC. V is TRBV30 and J is TRBJ2-5; D ambiguous. Trimming stripped 0 bases from V and 7 bases from J, with 9 bases between. The CDR3 consists of 12 residues. Germline V gene lookup returns CDR1 GTSNPN and CDR2 SVGIG (reference sequence).

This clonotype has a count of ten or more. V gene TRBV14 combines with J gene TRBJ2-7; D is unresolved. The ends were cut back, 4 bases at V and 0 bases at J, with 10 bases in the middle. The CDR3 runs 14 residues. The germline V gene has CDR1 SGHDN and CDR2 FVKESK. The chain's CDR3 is CASSPWAVSYEQYF. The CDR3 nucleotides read TGTGCCAGCAGCCCATGGGCAGTCTCCTACGAGCAGTACTTC.

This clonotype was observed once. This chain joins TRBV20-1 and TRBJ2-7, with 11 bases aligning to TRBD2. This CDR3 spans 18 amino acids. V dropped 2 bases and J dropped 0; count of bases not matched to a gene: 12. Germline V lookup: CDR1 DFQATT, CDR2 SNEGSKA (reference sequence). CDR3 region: CSARFRRLAGTTSYEQYF. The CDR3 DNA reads TGCAGTGCTAGATTCCGAAGACTAGCGGGAACTACCTCCTACGAGCAGTACTTC.

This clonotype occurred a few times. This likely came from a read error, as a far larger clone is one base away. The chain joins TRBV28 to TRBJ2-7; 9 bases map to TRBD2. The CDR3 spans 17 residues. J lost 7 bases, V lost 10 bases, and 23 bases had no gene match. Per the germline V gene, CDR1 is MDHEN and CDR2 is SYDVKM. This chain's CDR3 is CATQGPRLAVNYNEQYF. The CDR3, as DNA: TGTGCCACCCAGGGCCCCAGACTAGCGGTGAACTACAATGAGCAGTACTTC.

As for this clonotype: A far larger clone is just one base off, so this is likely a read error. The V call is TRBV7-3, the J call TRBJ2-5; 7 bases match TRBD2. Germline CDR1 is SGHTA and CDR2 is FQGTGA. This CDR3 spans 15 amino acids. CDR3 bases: TGTGCCAACAGCGCCGGGAGGACTAGTTTGGAGACCCAGTACTTC. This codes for CANSAGRTSLETQYF.

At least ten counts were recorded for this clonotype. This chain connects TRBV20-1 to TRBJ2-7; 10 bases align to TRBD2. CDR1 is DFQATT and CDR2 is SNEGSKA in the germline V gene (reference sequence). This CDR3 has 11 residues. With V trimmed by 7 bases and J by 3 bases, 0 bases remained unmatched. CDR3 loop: CSVAGGYEQYF. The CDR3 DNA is TGCAGTGTAGCGGGGGGCTACGAGCAGTACTTC.

DNA of the CDR3: TGTGCCAGCAGCCAAGAATCACAGTTGTACGAGCAGTACTTC. This translates into CASSQESQLYEQYF. The chain combines TRBV3-1 with TRBJ2-7; D gene ambiguous. This CDR3 is built from 14 residues. Germline V gene data show CDR1 as LGHDT and CDR2 as YNNKEL (reference sequence). Trimming shortened V by 0 bases and J by 4 bases, and 10 bases separated the two germline ends.

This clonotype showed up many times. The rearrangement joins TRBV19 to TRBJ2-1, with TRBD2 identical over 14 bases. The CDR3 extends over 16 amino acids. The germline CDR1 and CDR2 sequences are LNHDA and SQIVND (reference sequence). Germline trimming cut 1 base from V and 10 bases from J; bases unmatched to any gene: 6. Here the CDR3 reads CASSIVRLAGGGEQFF. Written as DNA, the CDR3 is TGTGCCAGTAGTATAGTGAGACTAGCGGGGGGGGGAGAGCAGTTCTTC.

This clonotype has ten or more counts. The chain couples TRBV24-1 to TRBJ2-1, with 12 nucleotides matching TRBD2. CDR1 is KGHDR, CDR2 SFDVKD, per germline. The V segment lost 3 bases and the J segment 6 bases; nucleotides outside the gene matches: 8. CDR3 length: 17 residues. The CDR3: CATSDPSGTSGPNEQFF. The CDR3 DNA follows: TGTGCCACCAGTGATCCCTCCGGGACTAGCGGGCCCAATGAGCAGTTCTTC.

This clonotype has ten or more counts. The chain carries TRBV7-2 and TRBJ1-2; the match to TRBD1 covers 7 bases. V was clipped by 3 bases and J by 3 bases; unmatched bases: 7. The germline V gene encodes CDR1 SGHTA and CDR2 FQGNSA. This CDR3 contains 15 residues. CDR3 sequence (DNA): TGTGCCAGCAGCTTCGATCGACAGGGCTACTATGGCTACACCTTC. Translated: CASSFDRQGYYGYTF. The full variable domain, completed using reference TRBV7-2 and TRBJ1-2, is GAGVSQSPSNKVTEKGKDVELRCDPISGHTALYWYRQSLGQGLEFLIYFQGNSAPDKSGLPSDRFSAERTGGSVSTLTIQRTQQEDSAVYLCASSFDRQGYYGYTFGSGTRLTVV.

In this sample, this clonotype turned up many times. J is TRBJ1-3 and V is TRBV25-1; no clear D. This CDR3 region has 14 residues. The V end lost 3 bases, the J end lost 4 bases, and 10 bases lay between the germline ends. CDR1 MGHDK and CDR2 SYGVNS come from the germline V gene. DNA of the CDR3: TGTGCCAGCAGTGACCCAAGGGCCGGAAACACCATATATTTT. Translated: CASSDPRAGNTIYF.

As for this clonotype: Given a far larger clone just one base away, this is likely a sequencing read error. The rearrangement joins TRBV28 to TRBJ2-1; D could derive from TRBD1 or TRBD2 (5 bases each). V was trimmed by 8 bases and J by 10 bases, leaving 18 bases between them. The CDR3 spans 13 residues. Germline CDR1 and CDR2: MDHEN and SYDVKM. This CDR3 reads CASLGTLGYEQFF. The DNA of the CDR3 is TGTGCCAGCCTAGGGACCCTAGGCTACGAGCAGTTCTTC.

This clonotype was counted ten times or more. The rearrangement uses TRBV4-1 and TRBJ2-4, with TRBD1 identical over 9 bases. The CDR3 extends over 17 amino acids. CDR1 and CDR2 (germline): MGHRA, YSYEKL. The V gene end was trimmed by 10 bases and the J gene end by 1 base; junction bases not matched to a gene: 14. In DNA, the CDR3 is TGCGCCAACCCTCAACTACCCGGACAGGGGGCCAAAAACATTCAGTACTTC. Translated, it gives CANPQLPGQGAKNIQYF.

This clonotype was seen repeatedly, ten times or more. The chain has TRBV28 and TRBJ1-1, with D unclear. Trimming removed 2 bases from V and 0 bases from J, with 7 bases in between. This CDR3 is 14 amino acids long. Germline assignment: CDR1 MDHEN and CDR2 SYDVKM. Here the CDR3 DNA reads TGTGCCAGCAGTTTAAGTCGGATGAACACTGAAGCTTTCTTT. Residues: CASSLSRMNTEAFF.

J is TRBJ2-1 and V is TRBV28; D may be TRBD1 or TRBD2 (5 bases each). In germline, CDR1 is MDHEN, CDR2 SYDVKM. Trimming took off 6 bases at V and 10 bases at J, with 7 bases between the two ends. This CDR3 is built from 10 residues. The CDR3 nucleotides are TGTGCCAGCAGCAGGGAGGAGCAGTTCTTC. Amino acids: CASSREEQFF.

The CDR3 region is CASRSGGSSVEQYF. The CDR3 coding sequence is TGTGCCAGCCGTAGCGGGGGGTCCTCTGTGGAGCAGTACTTC. The V call is TRBV12-3 or TRBV12-4, the J call TRBJ2-7; 10 bases agree with TRBD2. The CDR3 contains 14 residues. Trimming at V came to 8 bases and at J to 7 bases, leaving 11 bases not matched to a gene.

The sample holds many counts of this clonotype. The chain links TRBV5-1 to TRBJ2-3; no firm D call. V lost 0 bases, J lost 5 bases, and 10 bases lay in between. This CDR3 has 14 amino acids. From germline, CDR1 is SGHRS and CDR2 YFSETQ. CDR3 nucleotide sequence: TGCGCCAGCAGCTTGGTTGGTTCGGGAGATACGCAGTATTTT. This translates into CASSLVGSGDTQYF.

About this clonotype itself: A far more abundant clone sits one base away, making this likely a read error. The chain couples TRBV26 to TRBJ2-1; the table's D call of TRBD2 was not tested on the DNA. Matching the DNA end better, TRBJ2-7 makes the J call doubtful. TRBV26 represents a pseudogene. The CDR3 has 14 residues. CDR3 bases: TGTGCCAGCAGTTTAATGGGTGGGGAGGACGGGCAGTACTTC. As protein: CASSLMGGEDGQYF.

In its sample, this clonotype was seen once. CDR3 sequence: CASSPRPISTEAFF. CDR3 sequence (DNA): TGTGCCAGCAGCCCCAGGCCCATATCCACTGAAGCTTTCTTT. The chain is built from TRBV7-9 and TRBJ1-1; no clear D. From germline, CDR1 is SEHNR and CDR2 FQNEAQ (reference sequence). With 5 bases removed from V and 4 bases from J, the gap between germline ends came to 14 bases. The CDR3 is 14 amino acids.

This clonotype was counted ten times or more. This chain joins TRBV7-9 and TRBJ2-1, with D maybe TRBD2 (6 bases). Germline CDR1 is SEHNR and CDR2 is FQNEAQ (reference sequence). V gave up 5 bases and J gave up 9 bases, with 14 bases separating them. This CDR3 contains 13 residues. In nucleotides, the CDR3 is TGTGCCAGCAGCCCCGCTAGCGAGGGTGAGCAGTTCTTC. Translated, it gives CASSPASEGEQFF. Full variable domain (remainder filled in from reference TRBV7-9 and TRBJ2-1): DTGVSQNPRHKITKRGQNVTFRCDPISEHNRLYWYRQTLGQGPEFLTYFQNEAQLEKSRLLSDRFSAERPKGSFSTLEIQRTEQGDSAMYLCASSPASEGEQFFGPGTRLTVL.

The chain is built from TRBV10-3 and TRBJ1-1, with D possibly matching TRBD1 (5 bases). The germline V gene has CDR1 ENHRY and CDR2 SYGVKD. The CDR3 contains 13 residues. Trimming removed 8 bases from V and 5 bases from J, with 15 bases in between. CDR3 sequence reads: CAIHPGGGTEAFF. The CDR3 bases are TGTGCCATCCATCCGGGGGGGGGGACTGAAGCTTTCTTT.